The 22 T cell receptor beta chains given below trace back to one sample, sequenced in a study of T cells in localized non-small cell lung cancer. Generated by immunoSEQ multiplex PCR, the TCRdb table keeps only in-frame clones and is missing some. Altogether approximately 35,000 clones are present, approximately 90% being singletons, with the ten largest covering approximately 12%. The sample consisted of peripheral blood mononuclear cells, taken before any cancer treatment. These TCRs come from a female donor of 60 years or more with stage II lung adenocarcinoma.

This rearrangement joins TRBV29-1 to TRBJ2-3; 8 nucleotides agree with TRBD1. This CDR3 is 14 amino acids long. Germline V gene data show CDR1 as SQVTM and CDR2 as ANQGSEA. The trim removed 7 bases at V and 0 bases at J, leaving 6 bases unmatched. CDR3 sequence: CSAPGQASTDTQYF. In DNA, the CDR3 is TGCAGCGCCCCGGGACAGGCTAGCACAGATACGCAGTATTTT.

The CDR3 DNA sequence: TGTGCCAGCAAGGTCAGGGGGCTTAAGACAGCTTTCTTT. This encodes CASKVRGLKTAFF. The chain recombines TRBV6-5 with TRBJ1-1; TRBD1 agrees at 8 bases. The CDR3 extends over 13 amino acids. The ends lost 7 bases at V and 10 bases at J; junction bases unmatched: 11. Germline CDR1 reads MNHEY; CDR2 reads SVGAGI.

This rearrangement joins TRBV9 to TRBJ2-2, with 7 positions matching TRBD2. Trimming at V came to 0 bases and at J to 4 bases, leaving 6 bases not matched to a gene. There are 16 residues in the CDR3. The germline V gene encodes CDR1 SGDLS and CDR2 YYNGEE. For the CDR3, the DNA is TGTGCCAGCAGCGTAGGTGGCGGGAGAGGCACCGGGGAGCTGTTTTTT. It encodes CASSVGGGRGTGELFF. Full variable domain (remainder filled in from reference TRBV9 and TRBJ2-2): DSGVTQTPKHLITATGQRVTLRCSPRSGDLSVYWYQQSLDQGLQFLIQYYNGEERAKGNILERFSAQQFPDLHSELNLSSLELGDSALYFCASSVGGGRGTGELFFGEGSRLTVL.

The rearrangement joins TRBV9 to TRBJ1-1; D not certain. Germline V lookup: CDR1 SGDLS, CDR2 YYNGEE. This CDR3 region has 15 residues. V lost 3 bases to trimming and J lost 0 bases, with 12 bases between them. Here the CDR3 DNA reads TGTGCCAGCAGCGCGCTTCGGGAAATGAACACTGAAGCTTTCTTT. Translating it yields CASSALREMNTEAFF.

The J gene is TRBJ1-1, the V gene TRBV27; no firm D call. The V gene's germline CDR1 is MNHEY and CDR2 SMNVEV (reference sequence). The ends were cut back, 4 bases at V and 2 bases at J, with 14 bases in the middle. CDR3 size: 15 residues. The CDR3 sequence: CASSSPPGTNTEAFF. CDR3 DNA: TGTGCCAGCAGTTCCCCCCCGGGAACTAACACTGAAGCTTTCTTT.

The chain recombines TRBV10-3 with TRBJ2-7; 12 bases line up with TRBD2. Germline V gene data show CDR1 as ENHRY and CDR2 as SYGVKD. There are 15 residues in the CDR3. Trimming removed 2 bases from V and 2 bases from J; junction bases left unmatched: 1. This CDR3 is CAISEGLAGTYEQYF. CDR3 DNA: TGTGCCATCAGTGAGGGACTAGCGGGGACCTACGAGCAGTACTTC.

V and J are TRBV9 and TRBJ1-1; 7 bases align to TRBD1. The CDR3 consists of 15 residues. With V trimmed by 4 bases and J by 0 bases, 6 bases remained unmatched. CDR1 and CDR2 (germline): SGDLS, YYNGEE. The CDR3 coding sequence is TGTGCCAGCAGCCCTCAGGGACAGATGAACACTGAAGCTTTCTTT. Protein sequence: CASSPQGQMNTEAFF.

The J gene is TRBJ2-1, the V gene TRBV30; weak D call: TRBD2 (6 bases). Germline V lookup: CDR1 GTSNPN, CDR2 SVGIG (reference sequence). Deletions cut 3 bases from V and 3 bases from J, with 15 bases between. The CDR3 has 15 amino acids. The CDR3 DNA reads as TGTGCCTGGAGCCCGCCCGCGGGACTCTACAATGAGCAGTTCTTC. Translated: CAWSPPAGLYNEQFF.

J is TRBJ2-7 and V is TRBV6-8; 8 bases align to TRBD2. After removal of 4 bases from V and 2 bases from J, the junction contained 1 base not matched to a gene. Germline V gene data show CDR1 as MNHGY and CDR2 as SAAAGT. This CDR3 is built from 13 residues. The CDR3 sequence: CASSLAGPYEQYF. CDR3 DNA sequence: TGTGCCAGCAGTTTAGCGGGGCCCTACGAGCAGTACTTC.

Only one count was recorded for this clone. This sequence joins TRBV5-1 and TRBJ1-1; D is ambiguous. V was cut by 4 bases and J by 0 bases, with 19 bases left in between. The CDR3 totals 17 residues. Germline assignment: CDR1 SGHRS and CDR2 YFSETQ. This chain's CDR3 is CASSPSRALGLNTEAFF. CDR3 in DNA: TGCGCCAGCAGCCCGTCCCGGGCCCTGGGGTTGAACACTGAAGCTTTCTTT.

J is TRBJ2-2 and V is TRBV19; no clear D gene. The V end was cut by 5 bases, the J end by 8 bases, with 12 bases between. This CDR3 has 13 residues. CDR1 is LNHDA and CDR2 is SQIVND in the germline V gene (reference sequence). In nucleotides, the CDR3 is TGTGCCAGTAGTCTAAGCCTAGGAGGGGAGCTGTTTTTT. It encodes CASSLSLGGELFF. Based on the CDR3 plus reference TRBV19 and TRBJ2-2, the full variable domain is DGGITQSPKYLFRKEGQNVTLSCEQNLNHDAMYWYRQDPGQGLRLIYYSQIVNDFQKGDIAEGYSVSREKKESFPLTVTSAQKNPTAFYLCASSLSLGGELFFGEGSRLTVL.

The V and J genes are TRBV11-2 and TRBJ2-2; TRBD1 might be the D (6 bases). Germline CDR1 reads SGHAT; CDR2 reads FQNNGV. V shed 5 bases and J shed 5 bases, with 9 bases lying between them. This CDR3 comprises 13 residues. The CDR3 reads CASSVDRTGELFF. The CDR3 DNA is TGTGCCAGCAGCGTCGACAGGACCGGGGAGCTGTTTTTT. Full variable domain (outside the CDR3, taken from reference TRBV11-2 and TRBJ2-2): EAGVAQSPRYKIIEKRQSVAFWCNPISGHATLYWYQQILGQGPKLLIQFQNNGVVDDSQLPKDRFSAERLKGVDSTLKIQPAKLEDSAVYLCASSVDRTGELFFGEGSRLTVL.

J is TRBJ1-1 and V is TRBV20-1; D gene ambiguous. The V and J ends lost 1 base and 6 bases respectively, with 6 bases between them. This CDR3 region has 11 residues. Germline CDR1 DFQATT, CDR2 SNEGSKA (reference sequence). The CDR3 bases are TGCAGTGCTAGAGTACTCCCTGAAGCTTTCTTT. This codes for CSARVLPEAFF.

This clone was counted once. The genes are TRBV28 and TRBJ1-5; TRBD1 matches at 7 bases. The V gene end was trimmed by 7 bases and the J gene end by 7 bases; junction bases not matched to a gene: 13. Germline-derived CDR1 and CDR2 are MDHEN and SYDVKM. CDR3 length equals 15 residues. The CDR3, as DNA: TGTGCCAGCACAGTTTATAGCTGGACAGGACAGCCCCAGCATTTT. Translating it yields CASTVYSWTGQPQHF.

The CDR3 reads CASSLELRDEQFF. The CDR3 DNA is TGCGCCAGCAGCTTGGAGTTAAGGGATGAGCAGTTCTTC. The chain joins TRBV5-1 to TRBJ2-1; D is unresolved. Between the trimmed V and J ends, which lost 0 bases and 8 bases, there was a span of 9 bases. The CDR3 spans 13 residues. CDR1 SGHRS and CDR2 YFSETQ come from the germline V gene.

V gene TRBV7-3 combines with J gene TRBJ2-1; no clear D gene. CDR1 and CDR2 (germline): SGHTA, FQGTGA. V shed 5 bases and J shed 2 bases, with 13 bases lying between them. The CDR3 sequence is 15 residues long. CDR3 nucleotide sequence: TGTGCCAGCAGCCCCACTCTCGAGACCTACAATGAGCAGTTCTTC. Translated: CASSPTLETYNEQFF.

A remark on this clone: One end of the junction does not line up with germline, which may come from a read error. V gene TRBV18 combines with J gene TRBJ1-1, with 8 bases aligning to TRBD1. This CDR3 comprises 14 residues. The germline V gene encodes CDR1 KGHSH and CDR2 LQKENI. The CDR3 nucleotides read TGTGCCAGCTCGCCACAGGGGGGGGACACTGAAGCTTTCTTT. Protein sequence: CASSPQGGDTEAFF.

This rearrangement joins TRBV5-8 to TRBJ1-1; 7 bases fit TRBD1. The CDR3 sequence is 14 residues long. Trimming cost V 0 bases and J 5 bases; bases outside gene matches: 4. The germline CDR1 and CDR2 sequences are SGHTS and YDEGEE. The CDR3, as DNA: TGTGCCAGCAGCTTGGGACAGGGTAAAACTGAAGCTTTCTTT. It specifies CASSLGQGKTEAFF.

The chain couples TRBV6-5 to TRBJ2-5; 7 bases align to TRBD2. The V and J ends lost 0 bases and 2 bases, in that order; junction bases with no gene match: 3. This CDR3 has 15 residues. Looked up from germline, CDR1 is MNHEY and CDR2 is SVGAGI. The CDR3 DNA reads as TGTGCCAGCAGTTACTCTGGGGGGGGACAAGAGACCCAGTACTTC. It specifies CASSYSGGGQETQYF.

The chain carries TRBV6-5 and TRBJ2-2; 8 bases match TRBD1. The V gene's germline CDR1 is MNHEY and CDR2 SVGAGI. Trimming removed 2 bases from V and 8 bases from J; junction bases left unmatched: 4. The CDR3 contains 14 residues. The CDR3 DNA sequence: TGTGCCAGCAGTTACAACAGGGGGTCTGGGGAGCTGTTTTTT. It yields the protein CASSYNRGSGELFF.

The chain joins TRBV5-1 to TRBJ2-1, with a possible D match to TRBD2 (7 bases). Trimming stripped 2 bases from V and 2 bases from J, with 14 bases between. Germline V CDR1 and CDR2: SGHRS, YFSETQ. The CDR3 runs to 16 residues. The CDR3 reads CASSLGGASPYNEQFF. In DNA form, the CDR3 reads TGCGCCAGCAGCTTAGGGGGGGCGAGCCCCTACAATGAGCAGTTCTTC.

The gene calls are TRBV6-1 and TRBJ1-5, with a possible D match to TRBD1 (5 bases). Germline V lookup: CDR1 MNHNS, CDR2 SASEGT. CDR3 size: 13 residues. Trimming took off 2 bases at V and 12 bases at J, with 14 bases between the two ends. Here the CDR3 reads CASSEMYAGLQHF. The CDR3 region has the DNA TGTGCCAGCAGTGAAATGTACGCAGGGCTCCAGCATTTT.